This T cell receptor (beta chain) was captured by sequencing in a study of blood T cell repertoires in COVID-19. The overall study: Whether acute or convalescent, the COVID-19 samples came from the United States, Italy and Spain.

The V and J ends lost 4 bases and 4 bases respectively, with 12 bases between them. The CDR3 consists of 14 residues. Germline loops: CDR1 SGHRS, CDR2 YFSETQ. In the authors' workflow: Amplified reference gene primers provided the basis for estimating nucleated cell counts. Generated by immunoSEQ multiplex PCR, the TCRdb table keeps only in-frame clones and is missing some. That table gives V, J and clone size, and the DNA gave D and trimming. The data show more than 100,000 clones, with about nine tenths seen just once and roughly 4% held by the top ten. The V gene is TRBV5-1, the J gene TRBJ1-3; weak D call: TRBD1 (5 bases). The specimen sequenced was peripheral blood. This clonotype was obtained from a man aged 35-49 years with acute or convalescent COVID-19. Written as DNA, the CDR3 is TGCGCCAGCAGCCCCCAGGGTTACGGAAACACCATATATTTT. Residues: CASSPQGYGNTIYF.